Following are 5 T cell receptor beta chains from one sample sequenced in a study of CD8 T cells in ankylosing spondylitis. TCRdb re-called the 5' RACE reads with MiXCR, one entry per CDR3 protein. The table lists hundreds of thousands of distinct CDR3 sequences, roughly 8.2% of them singletons. Sequencing was carried out using blood, either unsorted or a sorted T cell fraction (not recorded which). These receptor sequences come from a female donor with ankylosing spondylitis or in good health (not recorded which).

This clonotype was detected ten times or more. The V gene is TRBV6-2 or TRBV6-3, the J gene TRBJ2-1; weak D call: TRBD1 (6 bases). V shed 9 bases and J shed 6 bases, with 15 bases lying between them. CDR3 length equals 13 residues. The germline CDR1 and CDR2 sequences are MNHEY and SVGEGT. CDR3 nucleotide sequence: TGTGCCAGTCAAGGGGGAGTTGTCAATGAGCAGTTCTTC. Its translation: CASQGGVVNEQFF.

This clonotype was detected only a few times. The chain uses TRBV20-1 and TRBJ2-3, with no clear D. The CDR3 length is 17 residues. Germline values: CDR1 DFQATT, CDR2 SNEGSKA (reference sequence). The ends were cut back, 2 bases at V and 0 bases at J, with 18 bases in the middle. The CDR3, as DNA: TGCAGTGCTAGACCTGCCGGCAGCCTCTATAGCACAGATACGCAGTATTTT. It is translated as CSARPAGSLYSTDTQYF.

The sample holds many counts of this clonotype. This chain joins TRBV19 and TRBJ2-1; 7 bases are shared with TRBD1. J gave up 6 bases and V 7 bases, and 9 bases lay outside the gene matches. This CDR3 is 14 amino acids long. Germline CDR1 LNHDA, CDR2 SQIVND (reference sequence). CDR3: CASTIGGPANEQFF. The CDR3 DNA sequence: TGTGCCAGTACCATAGGGGGCCCCGCCAATGAGCAGTTCTTC.

This clonotype has a count of ten or more. The CDR3 DNA sequence: TGTGCCAGCAGACGACAGGCAAATAATTCACCCCTCCACTTT. Translated, it gives CASRRQANNSPLHF. This chain joins TRBV6-2 or TRBV6-3 and TRBJ1-6; D is perhaps TRBD1 (6 bases). V was shortened by 6 bases and J by 5 bases, with 11 bases between the two germline ends. CDR3 length: 14 amino acids. CDR1 is MNHEY and CDR2 is SVGEGT in the germline V gene.

As to this clonotype: With a much larger clone just one base away, this may be a read error. V and J are TRBV6-2 or TRBV6-3 and TRBJ1-1; TRBD1 is a possible D gene (5 bases). Germline CDR1 MNHEY, CDR2 SVGEGT. The germline V and J ends were trimmed by 4 bases and 6 bases, with 6 bases remaining between them. The CDR3 has 11 amino acids. Here the CDR3 reads CASSWGAEAFF. CDR3 nucleotide sequence: TGTGCCAGCAGTTGGGGGGCTGAAGCTTTCTTT.